The clone carrying this T cell receptor (beta chain) was seen just once. Its antigen is unknown. These data come from a study of cytomegalovirus exposure and HLA in healthy donors. Study-wide points: An analysis that came later showed most CMV-associated TCR beta chains appearing HLA-restricted. When the data were analyzed later, several of the most significant clusters appeared to be linked to common viral pathogens.

PCR was performed using 60 Vbeta and 13 Jbeta primers. The protocol was immunoSEQ multiplex PCR, while the TCRdb copy is restricted to in-frame clones and leaves out a portion. The table lists 150,000 to 200,000 clones, over 70% of them singletons. The CDR3 runs to 15 residues. Trimming stripped 4 bases from V and 7 bases from J, with 17 bases between. CDR1 MNHNY and CDR2 SVGAGI come from the germline V gene (reference sequence). Sequencing input: PBMCs. The rearrangement joins TRBV6-6 to TRBJ1-3; the D is unclear. This TCR was recovered from a woman aged 45-60 years in good health and CMV-seropositive. In DNA form, the CDR3 reads TGTGCCAGCAGTTGGCAGGTCCCTCTGGGCAACACCATATATTTT. Its translation: CASSWQVPLGNTIYF.